This TCR beta chain was recorded in a study of response to subunit inactivated influenza vaccine. The study's findings and limits: The authors put forward the suggestion that each seasonal influenza vaccination may bring in only a limited number of new T cells.

TCRdb processed the RT-PCR reads anew with MiXCR; each CDR3 protein has one entry. This table holds around 650,000 distinct CDR3 sequences, around 16% found once. A note on this clonotype: Its matching antigen is unknown.

CDR3 length equals 12 residues. Germline CDR1 and CDR2: GTSNPN and SVGIG (reference sequence). Trimming removed 0 bases from V and 10 bases from J, with 9 bases in between. The gene calls are TRBV30 and TRBJ2-2, with no clear D. The receptor was derived from a man aged 50 to 59 who received an inactivated influenza vaccine. The sample consisted of PBMCs from blood, taken 11 to 12 days after vaccination. The CDR3 region is CAWSVDRTELFF. In DNA form, the CDR3 reads TGTGCCTGGAGTGTAGATAGGACGGAGCTGTTTTTT. The full variable domain, rest sourced from reference TRBV30 and TRBJ2-2, is SQTIHQWPATLVQPVGSPLSLECTVEGTSNPNLYWYRQAAGRGLQLLFYSVGIGQISSEVPQNLSASRPQDRQFILSSKKLLLSDSGFYLCAWSVDRTELFFGEGSRLTVL.